This T cell receptor (beta chain) originates from a study of T cell responses to AZD1222 COVID-19 vaccine. Regarding the study as a whole: CD4 TCRs associated with vaccination spanned spike, dominating at 160-218 and 743-854. The study sampled repertoires only after the peak T cell response.

Repertoires were generated with immunoSEQ multiplex PCR, while TCRdb's copy carries only in-frame clones and drops some. The table lists 110,000 or so clones, 90% to 95% of them singletons. Points on this clone: The antigen remains undetermined.

V lost 3 bases and J 4 bases, leaving 6 bases between the germline ends. The CDR3 consists of 13 residues. Germline-derived CDR1 and CDR2 are SNHLY and FYNNEI. The sample was peripheral blood, taken on day 0 of AZD1222 vaccination. V gene TRBV2 combines with J gene TRBJ1-4, with unresolved D. The receptor was derived from an adult in good health. The CDR3 sequence is CASSDGFNEKLFF. Here the CDR3 DNA reads TGTGCCAGCAGTGACGGGTTTAATGAAAAACTGTTTTTT.